These 5 T cell receptor beta chains share one sample of origin, sequenced in a study of blood T cell repertoires in COVID-19. The data were produced by immunoSEQ multiplex PCR, yet TCRdb's version contains in-frame clones alone and is incomplete. The sample holds around 83,000 clones, around 87% seen once. Sample: peripheral blood. The receptor source for this set is an elderly man with active or convalescent COVID-19.

The chain links TRBV12-5 to TRBJ1-5; no firm D call. Germline V gene sequence: CDR1 LGHNT, CDR2 FRNRAP. V gave up 5 bases and J gave up 7 bases, with 9 bases separating them. The CDR3 extends over 12 amino acids. The CDR3 region has the DNA TGTGCTAGTGGTCTGGAACGGCAGCCCCAGCATTTT. It is translated as CASGLERQPQHF.

V is TRBV5-1 and J is TRBJ2-5; the D gene is possibly TRBD2 (5 bases). Per germline, CDR1 SGHRS and CDR2 YFSETQ. CDR3 length: 16 residues. The V and J ends lost 1 base and 4 bases respectively, with 17 bases between them. Here the CDR3 reads CASSLLSGNRGETQYF. The CDR3 region has the DNA TGCGCCAGCAGCTTGCTGTCCGGGAACCGGGGAGAGACCCAGTACTTC.

The CDR3 is CASRGATNEKLFF. The CDR3 nucleotides read TGCGCCAGCAGGGGCGCAACTAATGAAAAACTGTTTTTT. This sequence joins TRBV5-1 and TRBJ1-4, with D unclear. CDR1 SGHRS and CDR2 YFSETQ come from the germline V gene. This CDR3 is built from 13 residues. Trimming removed 5 bases at V and 0 bases at J, with 5 bases between.

The CDR3 spells CASSRGTTYNEQFF. CDR3 coding DNA: TGTGCCAGCAGCAGGGGGACCACCTACAATGAGCAGTTCTTC. The chain uses TRBV2 and TRBJ2-1; 7 bases map to TRBD1. The CDR3 loop spans 14 amino acids. Germline V gene lookup returns CDR1 SNHLY and CDR2 FYNNEI. The junction had 4 bases not matched to a gene; V was cut back by 6 bases and J by 2 bases.

V is TRBV9 and J is TRBJ1-5; no definite D call. This CDR3 comprises 14 residues. The V end lost 2 bases, the J end lost 6 bases, and 12 bases lay between the germline ends. From germline, CDR1 is SGDLS and CDR2 YYNGEE. CDR3 residues: CASSVQFIRQPQHF. CDR3 sequence (DNA): TGTGCCAGCAGCGTCCAGTTTATTCGTCAGCCCCAGCATTTT.